The T cell receptor beta chain described here comes from a study of tumor and adjacent non-tumor tissue in lung cancer. Study at large: There were roughly 11 adenocarcinoma, 2 squamous cell carcinoma and 1 small cell lung cancer cases. Samples averaged around 4 million productive TCRbeta reads each. Notes on the study in general: TCR diversity was significantly greater in tumor than normal lung tissue.

The CDR3 is 16 amino acids. V dropped 1 base and J dropped 10 bases, with 20 bases sitting between them. Per the germline V gene, CDR1 is SGHVS and CDR2 is FQNEAQ. RNA was extracted from bulk tissue without any cell sorting. TCRbeta libraries were built with three rounds of nested PCR, modified from ARM-PCR. A single record per CDR3 protein comes from TCRdb applying MiXCR to the multiplex PCR reads. The sample lists under 95,000 distinct CDR3 sequences, 67% seen once, with around 18% in the top ten. Note on this clonotype: Its specificity is unknown.

This chain links TRBV7-8 with TRBJ1-5, with D unresolved. The receptor was isolated from a man aged 60 to 75 with non-small cell lung cancer. The sequenced sample was lung tumor tissue. In DNA, the CDR3 is TGTGCCAGCAGCTTAGACGTCAGTCGTTCAAGACAACCCCAGCATTTT. Its protein is CASSLDVSRSRQPQHF. Based on the CDR3 plus reference TRBV7-8 and TRBJ1-5, the full variable domain is GAGVSQSPRYKVAKRGQDVALRCDPISGHVSLFWYQQALGQGPEFLTYFQNEAQLDKSGLPSDRFFAERPEGSVSTLKIQRTQQEDSAVYLCASSLDVSRSRQPQHFGDGTRLSIL.